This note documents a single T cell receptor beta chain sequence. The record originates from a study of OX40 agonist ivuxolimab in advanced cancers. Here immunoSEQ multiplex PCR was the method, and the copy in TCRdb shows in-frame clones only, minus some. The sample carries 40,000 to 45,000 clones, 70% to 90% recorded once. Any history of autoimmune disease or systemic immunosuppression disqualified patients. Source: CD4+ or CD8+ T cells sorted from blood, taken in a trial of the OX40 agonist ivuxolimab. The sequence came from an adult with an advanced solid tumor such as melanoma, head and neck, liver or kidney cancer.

The CDR3 sequence is CASSLWGTGVSRTEAFF. CDR3 nucleotide sequence: TGTGCCAGCAGTTTATGGGGGACAGGGGTTTCTCGCACTGAAGCTTTCTTT. This sequence joins TRBV27 and TRBJ1-1; TRBD1 agrees at 10 bases. The J segment lost 4 bases and the V segment lost 1 base, leaving 9 bases of the junction unmatched. Germline V gene data show CDR1 as MNHEY and CDR2 as SMNVEV (reference sequence). The CDR3 sequence is 17 residues long.